What follows describes a single T cell receptor (beta chain). The data derive from a study of technical replicates of blood from a handful of donors. The repertoire was sequenced with immunoSEQ multiplex PCR; TCRdb's copy has only in-frame clones and lacks some. The sample records 80,000 to 95,000 clones, about 94% being singletons. V lost 0 bases, J lost 5 bases, and 14 bases lay in between. The germline gives CDR1 LNHNV, CDR2 YYDKDF (reference sequence). The CDR3 has 16 residues. Sequenced material: T cells isolated from PBMCs. V usage is TRBV15 and J usage is TRBJ2-1; D might be TRBD1 (5 bases). This TCR came from a human donor in good health. The CDR3 nucleotides read TGTGCCACCAGCAGAGATAATTCAGGGAACCACAATGAGCAGTTCTTC. It is translated as CATSRDNSGNHNEQFF.